The 5 T cell receptor beta chains below were found in one sample sequenced in a study of patients and donors after allogeneic stem cell transplantation. In TCRdb, the RT-PCR reads were re-called with MiXCR into one record per CDR3 protein. The repertoire consists of 85,000 to 90,000 distinct CDR3 sequences, with about 48% occurring once and the leading ten covering 61%. Sequenced sample: blood, either unsorted or a sorted T cell fraction (not recorded which). The receptors here all came from a human donor who was either an allogeneic HSCT recipient or a stem cell or donor lymphocyte infusion donor (not recorded which). It is not recorded whose cells these are; they may come from a transplant donor.

The chain joins TRBV9 to TRBJ1-4, with D uncertain. The length of the CDR3 is 14 residues. Germline CDR1 SGDLS, CDR2 YYNGEE. V shed 3 bases and J shed 7 bases, with 13 bases lying between them. The CDR3 loop reads CASSATPVTEKLFF. DNA for the CDR3: TGTGCCAGCAGCGCGACACCGGTAACTGAAAAACTGTTTTTT.

The chain recombines TRBV5-1 with TRBJ1-1, with D maybe TRBD1 (5 bases). V was cut by 5 bases and J by 4 bases, with 12 bases left in between. This CDR3 contains 13 residues. Germline V gene sequence: CDR1 SGHRS, CDR2 YFSETQ. CDR3 residues: CASRDQGITEAFF. Written as DNA, the CDR3 is TGCGCCAGCAGGGACCAGGGTATCACTGAAGCTTTCTTT.

A few counts support this clonotype. This chain connects TRBV14 to TRBJ1-3, with D uncertain. The germline V gene encodes CDR1 SGHDN and CDR2 FVKESK. CDR3 length: 16 residues. Between the trimmed V and J ends, which lost 5 bases and 0 bases, there was a span of 14 bases. CDR3 DNA sequence: TGTGCCAGCAGCATTAAGACGTGGGGCTCTGGAAACACCATATATTTT. This codes for CASSIKTWGSGNTIYF.

A few counts support this clonotype. The rearrangement links TRBV6-2 or TRBV6-3 to TRBJ1-5, with D unresolved. The CDR3 is 13 residues long. CDR1 is MNHEY and CDR2 is SVGEGT in the germline V gene. V lost 1 base and J lost 5, with 6 bases in between. CDR3 protein: CASSYFPDQPQHF. The CDR3 nucleotides are TGTGCCAGCAGTTACTTCCCGGATCAGCCCCAGCATTTT.

This clonotype has just a few counts. The chain has TRBV20-1 and TRBJ1-2; 8 nucleotides agree with TRBD1. There are 11 residues in the CDR3. The V and J ends lost 5 bases and 6 bases, in that order; junction bases with no gene match: 2. Germline V gene data show CDR1 as DFQATT and CDR2 as SNEGSKA (reference sequence). CDR3 sequence: CSAHRGNGYTF. In DNA, the CDR3 is TGCAGTGCTCACAGGGGGAATGGCTACACCTTC.